The T cell receptor beta chain described here comes from a study of cytomegalovirus exposure and HLA in healthy donors. As for the study in general: Most genotyped donors, around 86% of 398, had Caucasian-associated genetic ancestry. Regarding the study as a whole: V- and J-gene trimming in TCR beta was tied to a missense DCLRE1C variant by an analysis performed later. Among immune exposure information, only CMV serostatus was available. Reports showed the classifier diagnosing cytomegalovirus status with high specificity and sensitivity.

Primers included in the PCR were 60 Vbeta and 13 Jbeta primers. Libraries were prepared by immunoSEQ multiplex PCR; TCRdb keeps only in-frame clonotypes and omits some of them. Seen here are fewer than 120,000 clones, 65% to 80% observed once, and the top ten hold about 6.6%. Turning to this clone: Its antigen is not known.

The TCR comes from a man aged 25 to 45 in good health and CMV-seropositive. Sequencing was performed on PBMCs.

The DNA of the CDR3 is TGTGCCAGCAGCTTAGAACAGGGGTCTGAAAAACTGTTTTTT. Residues: CASSLEQGSEKLFF. The V call is TRBV11-2, the J call TRBJ1-4; 7 positions agree with TRBD1. The CDR3 is 14 residues long. Per the germline V gene, CDR1 is SGHAT and CDR2 is FQNNGV. V lost 0 bases and J lost 7; bases outside the gene matches: 2.